This T cell receptor beta chain is from a study of T-cell reconstitution after alpha-beta-depleted transplantation in children. V gave up 2 bases and J gave up 4 bases, with 11 bases separating them. Germline lookup yields CDR1 LNHDA and CDR2 SQIVND (reference sequence). The CDR3 spans 15 residues. Worth noting for this clonotype: The antigen is not known.

Library preparation (for TCRbeta) was performed with unique molecular identifiers. A single record per CDR3 protein comes from TCRdb applying MiXCR to the PCR reads. Of roughly 280,000 distinct CDR3 sequences listed, under 14% are singletons. General observations from the study: Some patients owed their high day-60 TCRbeta diversity to surviving recipient T cells and thymic progenitors. Among T cells one year after transplant, newly produced cells accounted for most counts and diversity.

The TCR comes from a male patient aged 2 to 9 who had a stem cell transplant for chronic granulomatous disease, so the T cells may come from the graft donor. Sequenced material: peripheral blood, taken 180 days after TCRalphabeta/CD19-depleted stem cell transplant. This chain links TRBV19 with TRBJ2-2, with D possibly being TRBD2 (6 bases). CDR3 DNA: TGTGCCAGTAGTATAAGACTAGTTACCACCGGGGAGCTGTTTTTT. Protein: CASSIRLVTTGELFF. Together with reference TRBV19 and TRBJ2-2, the CDR3 gives the full variable domain: DGGITQSPKYLFRKEGQNVTLSCEQNLNHDAMYWYRQDPGQGLRLIYYSQIVNDFQKGDIAEGYSVSREKKESFPLTVTSAQKNPTAFYLCASSIRLVTTGELFFGEGSRLTVL.